These 21 T cell receptor beta chains share one sample of origin, sequenced in a study of T cells in tumors after PD-1 blockade. The data were produced by immunoSEQ multiplex PCR, yet TCRdb's version contains in-frame clones alone and is incomplete. The sample contains about 20,000 clones, roughly 78% of which appear only once. The specimen comprised PBMCs, sampled before anti-PD-1 treatment. The receptors shown here come from a human donor with basal cell carcinoma.

The chain uses TRBV6-6 and TRBJ1-6; no reliable D call. Germline V gene lookup returns CDR1 MNHNY and CDR2 SVGAGI (reference sequence). The CDR3 consists of 13 residues. V was pared by 2 bases and J by 7 bases, with 6 bases between. CDR3 residues: CASSYRENSPLHF. CDR3 DNA sequence: TGTGCCAGCAGTTACAGGGAGAATTCACCCCTCCACTTT.

This clone was found a few times. The rearrangement joins TRBV6-5 to TRBJ1-3; D call uncertain. The CDR3 is 13 amino acids. Germline CDR1 reads MNHEY; CDR2 reads SVGAGI. V gave up 6 bases and J gave up 0 bases, with 6 bases separating them. This CDR3 is CASRVSSGNTIYF. The CDR3, as DNA: TGTGCCAGCAGGGTGAGCTCTGGAAACACCATATATTTT.

J is TRBJ2-2 and V is TRBV4-3; TRBD1 agrees at 8 bases. After removal of 4 bases from V and 0 bases from J, the junction contained 4 bases not matched to a gene. This CDR3 is built from 16 residues. Germline values: CDR1 LGHNA, CDR2 YSLEER. The CDR3 reads CASSRPTGANTGELFF. The CDR3 nucleotides read TGCGCCAGCAGCCGCCCGACAGGGGCGAACACCGGGGAGCTGTTTTTT.

This clone has just a few counts. The chain has TRBV19 and TRBJ1-6; perhaps TRBD1 as D (6 bases). The V end lost 2 bases, the J end lost 10 bases, and 12 bases lay between the germline ends. The CDR3 runs 14 residues. Germline CDR1 is LNHDA and CDR2 is SQIVND (reference sequence). CDR3 amino acids: CASSISAGESPLHF. CDR3 DNA sequence: TGTGCCAGTAGTATATCGGCAGGGGAGTCACCCCTCCACTTT.

Remarks on this clone: A much larger clone lies a single base off, so this may be a read error. V gene TRBV2 combines with J gene TRBJ2-1, with 9 positions matching TRBD2. This CDR3 is built from 19 residues. Per germline, CDR1 SNHLY and CDR2 FYNNEI. V dropped 10 bases and J dropped 0; count of bases not matched to a gene: 19. The CDR3 DNA is TGTGCCACCTGTTACGGGGGGGCGCGGGAGGGGAGCTCCTACAATGAGCAGTTCTTC. Protein: CATCYGGAREGSSYNEQFF.

CDR3 in DNA: TGTGCCAGCAGTTTGGGTGGGTCAACCTACGAGCAGTACTTC. Translating it yields CASSLGGSTYEQYF. The chain is built from TRBV28 and TRBJ2-7; D uncertain. Trimming stripped 3 bases from V and 2 bases from J, with 11 bases between. Germline V gives CDR1 MDHEN, CDR2 SYDVKM. CDR3 length: 14 residues.

As DNA, the CDR3 is TGTGCCAGCAGCTTAGCAGGGGGCTGGGGGGCCGGGGAGCTGTTTTTT. Residues: CASSLAGGWGAGELFF. The V call is TRBV7-2, the J call TRBJ2-2; D is perhaps TRBD1 (7 bases). CDR3 size: 16 residues. Germline CDR1 SGHTA, CDR2 FQGNSA. V shed 0 bases and J shed 6 bases, with 14 bases lying between them. The full variable domain, with the rest looked up from reference TRBV7-2 and TRBJ2-2, is GAGVSQSPSNKVTEKGKDVELRCDPISGHTALYWYRQSLGQGLEFLIYFQGNSAPDKSGLPSDRFSAERTGGSVSTLTIQRTQQEDSAVYLCASSLAGGWGAGELFFGEGSRLTVL.

The chain combines TRBV3-1 (or the pseudogene TRBV3-2) with TRBJ2-1; D not certain. With 4 bases removed from V and 6 bases from J, the gap between germline ends came to 10 bases. Per germline, CDR1 LGHDT and CDR2 YNNKEL (reference sequence). The CDR3 sequence is 13 residues long. The CDR3 spells CASSPTLGNEQFF. DNA of the CDR3: TGTGCCAGCAGCCCTACTCTAGGCAATGAGCAGTTCTTC.

The chain combines TRBV7-9 with TRBJ1-5; TRBD1 might be the D (5 bases). The CDR3 spans 16 residues. The V gene's germline CDR1 is SEHNR and CDR2 FQNEAQ (reference sequence). With 5 bases removed from V and 1 base from J, the gap between germline ends came to 15 bases. The CDR3 bases are TGTGCCAGCAGCCCGGGGCCTTGGGACAGCAATCAGCCCCAGCATTTT. Its translation: CASSPGPWDSNQPQHF. The full variable domain, with the rest looked up from reference TRBV7-9 and TRBJ1-5, is DTGVSQNPRHKITKRGQNVTFRCDPISEHNRLYWYRQTLGQGPEFLTYFQNEAQLEKSRLLSDRFSAERPKGSFSTLEIQRTEQGDSAMYLCASSPGPWDSNQPQHFGDGTRLSIL.

This sequence joins TRBV19 and TRBJ1-1; D is uncertain. The V end was cut by 10 bases, the J end by 2 bases, with 5 bases between. Germline V CDR1 and CDR2: LNHDA, SQIVND (reference sequence). This CDR3 has 10 amino acids. CDR3 loop: CATRNTEAFF. Here the CDR3 DNA reads TGTGCCACCCGCAACACTGAAGCTTTCTTT. Variable domain in full (rest from reference TRBV19 and TRBJ1-1): DGGITQSPKYLFRKEGQNVTLSCEQNLNHDAMYWYRQDPGQGLRLIYYSQIVNDFQKGDIAEGYSVSREKKESFPLTVTSAQKNPTAFYLCATRNTEAFFGQGTRLTVV.

This clone was counted once. V usage is TRBV18 and J usage is TRBJ2-1, with no clear D. Germline V gene data show CDR1 as KGHSH and CDR2 as LQKENI. The CDR3 contains 15 residues. Trimming removed 2 bases at V and 3 bases at J, with 11 bases between. DNA of the CDR3: TGTGCCAGCTCACCAGGGCAGTGGTACTACAATGAGCAGTTCTTC. Amino acid sequence: CASSPGQWYYNEQFF.

The CDR3 spells CATSDQTGGFNEQFF. The CDR3 DNA is TGTGCCACCAGTGATCAAACCGGGGGGTTCAATGAGCAGTTCTTC. The chain couples TRBV24-1 to TRBJ2-1; 7 positions agree with TRBD2. Germline values: CDR1 KGHDR, CDR2 SFDVKD. Losses at the gene ends were 3 bases for V and 6 bases for J; bases not matched to a gene: 7. The CDR3 has 15 residues.

The V gene is TRBV5-1, the J gene TRBJ1-5; D gene unclear. In germline, CDR1 is SGHRS, CDR2 YFSETQ. The CDR3 consists of 13 residues. V lost 3 bases and J 6 bases, leaving 10 bases between the germline ends. CDR3 residues: CASSYSGSQPQHF. Here the CDR3 DNA reads TGCGCCAGCAGCTATTCTGGGTCTCAGCCCCAGCATTTT.

This chain joins TRBV4-2 and TRBJ1-4; D is possibly TRBD1 (5 bases). Germline assignment: CDR1 LGHNA and CDR2 YNFKEQ. The CDR3 covers 19 residues. With 0 bases removed from V and 0 bases from J, the gap between germline ends came to 17 bases. Written as DNA, the CDR3 is TGTGCCAGCAGCCAAGAAGGGTCAGGGACGGGGGCAACTAATGAAAAACTGTTTTTT. It yields the protein CASSQEGSGTGATNEKLFF.

V gene TRBV7-3 combines with J gene TRBJ2-6; either TRBD1 or TRBD2 may fit D (6 bases each). The CDR3 sequence is 15 residues long. In germline, CDR1 is SGHTA, CDR2 FQGTGA. V lost 2 bases and J 3 bases, leaving 8 bases between the germline ends. The CDR3 loop reads CASSLGGGGANVLTF. CDR3 sequence (DNA): TGTGCCAGCAGCTTAGGAGGGGGTGGGGCCAACGTCCTGACTTTC.

V is TRBV7-2 and J is TRBJ2-1; maybe TRBD2 (6 bases). Trimming took off 6 bases at V and 5 bases at J, with 14 bases between the two ends. Germline assignment: CDR1 SGHTA and CDR2 FQGNSA. This CDR3 has 14 residues. In DNA form, the CDR3 reads TGTGCCAGCAGTCCCCAGTGGAGGGACAATGAGCAGTTCTTC. This encodes CASSPQWRDNEQFF.

The chain recombines TRBV24-1 with TRBJ2-2, with a weak D call TRBD2 (6 bases). Per germline, CDR1 KGHDR and CDR2 SFDVKD. With 3 bases removed from V and 6 bases from J, the gap between germline ends came to 10 bases. CDR3 length: 14 residues. The CDR3 is CATSDRWEAGELFF. CDR3 coding DNA: TGTGCCACCAGTGATAGGTGGGAGGCCGGGGAGCTGTTTTTT.

The gene calls are TRBV3-1 (or the pseudogene TRBV3-2) and TRBJ1-4, with 7 bases fitting TRBD1. Germline CDR1 and CDR2: LGHDT and YNNKEL (reference sequence). The CDR3 sequence is 12 residues long. V dropped 4 bases and J dropped 13; count of bases not matched to a gene: 6. CDR3 sequence (DNA): TGTGCCAGCAGCCGACAGGGAATAGGACTGTTTTTT. It is translated as CASSRQGIGLFF.

The chain is built from TRBV21-1 and TRBJ1-4; whether TRBD1, the table's D call, matches the DNA was not checked. TRBV21-1 is noted as a pseudogene. This CDR3 is 18 amino acids long. In DNA, the CDR3 is TGTGCCAGCAGCCGCCCCCGGGGACAGGGTGGCTCTAATGAAAAACTGTTTTTT. Protein product: CASSRPRGQGGSNEKLFF.

This clone was seen once. J is TRBJ2-5 and V is TRBV7-2, with a weak D call TRBD2 (5 bases). The V end was cut by 0 bases, the J end by 5 bases, with 13 bases between. CDR1 is SGHTA, CDR2 FQGNSA, per germline. This CDR3 has 15 residues. This chain's CDR3 is CASSLAPGMGETQYF. In DNA form, the CDR3 reads TGTGCCAGCAGCTTAGCCCCGGGGATGGGGGAGACCCAGTACTTC. The complete variable domain, with remaining parts taken from reference TRBV7-2 and TRBJ2-5, reads GAGVSQSPSNKVTEKGKDVELRCDPISGHTALYWYRQSLGQGLEFLIYFQGNSAPDKSGLPSDRFSAERTGGSVSTLTIQRTQQEDSAVYLCASSLAPGMGETQYFGPGTRLLVL.

V usage is TRBV27 and J usage is TRBJ2-7; D gene uncertain. V lost 11 bases, J lost 5 bases, and 19 bases lay in between. The CDR3 is 13 residues long. From germline, CDR1 is MNHEY and CDR2 SMNVEV (reference sequence). CDR3 nucleotide sequence: TGTGCCCGTAGACCCGGTGAATCCGACGAGCAGTACTTC. The encoded protein is CARRPGESDEQYF.